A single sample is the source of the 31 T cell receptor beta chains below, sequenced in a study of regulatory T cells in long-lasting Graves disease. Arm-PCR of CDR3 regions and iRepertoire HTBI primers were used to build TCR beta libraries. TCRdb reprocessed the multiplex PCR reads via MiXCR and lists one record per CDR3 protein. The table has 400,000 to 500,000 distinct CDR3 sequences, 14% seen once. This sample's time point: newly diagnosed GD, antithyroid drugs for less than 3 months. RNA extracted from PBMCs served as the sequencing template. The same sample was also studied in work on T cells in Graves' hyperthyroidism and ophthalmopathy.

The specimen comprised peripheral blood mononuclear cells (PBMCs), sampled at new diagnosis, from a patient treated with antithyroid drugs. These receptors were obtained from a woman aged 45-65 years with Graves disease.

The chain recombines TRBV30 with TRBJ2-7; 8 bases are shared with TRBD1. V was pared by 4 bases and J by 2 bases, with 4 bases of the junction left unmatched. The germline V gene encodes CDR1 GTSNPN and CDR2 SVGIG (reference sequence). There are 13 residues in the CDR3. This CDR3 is CAWNPDRAYEQYF. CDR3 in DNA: TGTGCCTGGAACCCGGACAGGGCCTACGAGCAGTACTTC.

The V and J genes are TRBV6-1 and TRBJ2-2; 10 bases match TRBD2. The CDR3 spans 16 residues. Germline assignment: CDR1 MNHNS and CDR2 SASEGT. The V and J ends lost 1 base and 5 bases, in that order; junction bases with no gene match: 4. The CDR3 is CASSEGATSGTGELFF. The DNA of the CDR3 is TGTGCCAGCAGTGAAGGAGCGACTAGCGGGACCGGGGAGCTGTTTTTT.

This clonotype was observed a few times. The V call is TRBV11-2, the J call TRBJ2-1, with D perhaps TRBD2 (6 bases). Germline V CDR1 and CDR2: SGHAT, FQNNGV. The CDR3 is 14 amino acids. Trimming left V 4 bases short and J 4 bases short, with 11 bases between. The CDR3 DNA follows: TGTGCCAGCAGCTCGGACTACGTATACAATGAGCAGTTCTTC. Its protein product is CASSSDYVYNEQFF.

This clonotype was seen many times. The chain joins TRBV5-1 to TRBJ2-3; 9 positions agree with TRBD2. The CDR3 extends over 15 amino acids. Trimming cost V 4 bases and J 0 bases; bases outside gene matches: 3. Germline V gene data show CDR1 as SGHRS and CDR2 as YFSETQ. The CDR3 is CASSPGTSSTDTQYF. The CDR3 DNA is TGCGCCAGCAGCCCGGGGACTAGCAGCACAGATACGCAGTATTTT.

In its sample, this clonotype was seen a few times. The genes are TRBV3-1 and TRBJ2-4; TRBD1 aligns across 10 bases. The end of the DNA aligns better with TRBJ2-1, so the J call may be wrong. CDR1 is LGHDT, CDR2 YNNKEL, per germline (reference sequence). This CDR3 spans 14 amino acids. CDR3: CASSPGQGMDEQFF. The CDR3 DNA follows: TGTGCCAGCAGCCCGGGACAGGGGATGGATGAGCAGTTCTTC.

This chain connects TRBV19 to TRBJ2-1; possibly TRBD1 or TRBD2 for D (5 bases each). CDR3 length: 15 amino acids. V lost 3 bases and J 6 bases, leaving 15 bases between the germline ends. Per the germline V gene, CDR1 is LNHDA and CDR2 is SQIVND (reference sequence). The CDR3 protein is CASSMPGPALNEQFF. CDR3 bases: TGTGCCAGTAGTATGCCGGGACCCGCCCTCAATGAGCAGTTCTTC.

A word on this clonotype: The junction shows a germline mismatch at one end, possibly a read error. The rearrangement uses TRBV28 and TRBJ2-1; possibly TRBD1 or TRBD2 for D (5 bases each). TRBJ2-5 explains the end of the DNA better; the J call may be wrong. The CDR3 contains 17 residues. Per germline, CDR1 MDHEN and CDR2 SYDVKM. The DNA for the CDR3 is TGTGCCAGCAGTTTACCGGGTACAGGAACTTGGGGAGAGGCCCAGTACTTC. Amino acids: CASSLPGTGTWGEAQYF.

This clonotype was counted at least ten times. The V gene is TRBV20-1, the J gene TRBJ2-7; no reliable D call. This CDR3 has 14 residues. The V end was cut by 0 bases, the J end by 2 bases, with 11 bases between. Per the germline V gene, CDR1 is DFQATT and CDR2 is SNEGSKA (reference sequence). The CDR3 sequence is CSARDDQDPYEQYF. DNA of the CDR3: TGCAGTGCTAGAGATGACCAAGACCCCTACGAGCAGTACTTC.

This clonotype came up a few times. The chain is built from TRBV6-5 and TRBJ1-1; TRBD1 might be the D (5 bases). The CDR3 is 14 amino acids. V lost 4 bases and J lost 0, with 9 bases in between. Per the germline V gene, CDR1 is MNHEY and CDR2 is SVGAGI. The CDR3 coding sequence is TGTGCCAGCAGTTTCGACAGCTTGAACACTGAAGCTTTCTTT. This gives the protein CASSFDSLNTEAFF.

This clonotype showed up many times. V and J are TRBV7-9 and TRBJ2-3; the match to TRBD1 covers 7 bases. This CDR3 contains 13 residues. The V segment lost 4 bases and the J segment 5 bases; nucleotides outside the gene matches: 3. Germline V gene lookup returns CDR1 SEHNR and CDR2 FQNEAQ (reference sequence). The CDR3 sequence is CASSSTGVDTQYF. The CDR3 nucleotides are TGTGCCAGCAGCTCAACAGGGGTAGATACGCAGTATTTT.

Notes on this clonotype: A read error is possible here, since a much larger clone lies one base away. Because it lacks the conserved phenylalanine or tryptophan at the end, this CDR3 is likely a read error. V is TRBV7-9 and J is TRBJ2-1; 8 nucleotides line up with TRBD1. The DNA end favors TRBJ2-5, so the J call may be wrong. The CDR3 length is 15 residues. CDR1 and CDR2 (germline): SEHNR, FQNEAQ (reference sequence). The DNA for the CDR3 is TGTGCCAGCAGCGTATTTCAGGGGGCGGGGGAGACCCAGTACCTC. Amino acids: CASSVFQGAGETQYL.

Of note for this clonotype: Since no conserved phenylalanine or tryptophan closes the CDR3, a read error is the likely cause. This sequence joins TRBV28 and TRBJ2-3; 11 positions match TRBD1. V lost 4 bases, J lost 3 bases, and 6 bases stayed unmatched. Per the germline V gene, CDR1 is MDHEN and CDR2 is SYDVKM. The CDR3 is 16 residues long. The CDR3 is CASSYWDRGSTDTQYL. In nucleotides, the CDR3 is TGTGCCAGCAGTTACTGGGACAGGGGGTCTACAGATACGCAGTATCTT.

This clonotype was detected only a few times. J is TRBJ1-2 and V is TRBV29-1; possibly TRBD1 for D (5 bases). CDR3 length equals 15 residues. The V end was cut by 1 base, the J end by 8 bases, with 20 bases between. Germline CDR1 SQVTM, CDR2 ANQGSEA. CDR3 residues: CSVEVMEQDPRGYTF. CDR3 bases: TGCAGCGTTGAAGTTATGGAACAGGACCCTCGCGGCTACACCTTC.

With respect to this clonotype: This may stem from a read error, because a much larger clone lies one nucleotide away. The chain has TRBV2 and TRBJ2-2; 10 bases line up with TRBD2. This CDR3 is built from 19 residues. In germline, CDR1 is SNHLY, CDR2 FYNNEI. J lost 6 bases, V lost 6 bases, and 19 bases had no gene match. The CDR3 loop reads CASSQEWAASGRSAGELFF. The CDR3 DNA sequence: TGTGCCAGCAGCCAAGAATGGGCCGCTAGCGGGAGATCTGCCGGGGAGCTGTTTTTT.

The CDR3 bases are TGTGCCACCGAGGGGCAGACCTATGGCTACACCTTC. Amino acid sequence: CATEGQTYGYTF. This chain uses TRBV10-3 with TRBJ1-2; tentatively, D is TRBD1 (5 bases). This CDR3 region has 12 residues. Trimming took off 10 bases at V and 4 bases at J, with 13 bases between the two ends. Looked up from germline, CDR1 is ENHRY and CDR2 is SYGVKD.

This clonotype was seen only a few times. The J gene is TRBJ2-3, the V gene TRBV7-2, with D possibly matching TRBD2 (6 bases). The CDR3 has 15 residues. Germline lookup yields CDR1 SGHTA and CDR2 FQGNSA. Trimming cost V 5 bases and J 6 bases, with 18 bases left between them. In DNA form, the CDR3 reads TGTGCCAGCAGCCCGGGGGTTACCTGGAGGGATACGCAGTATTTT. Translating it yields CASSPGVTWRDTQYF.

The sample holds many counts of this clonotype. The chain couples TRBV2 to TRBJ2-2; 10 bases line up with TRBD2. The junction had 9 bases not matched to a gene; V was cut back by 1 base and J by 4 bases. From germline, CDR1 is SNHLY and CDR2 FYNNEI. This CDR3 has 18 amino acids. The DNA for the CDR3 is TGTGCCAGCAGTGAAGGGGGAAGCGGGAGGGCGGGCACCGGGGAGCTGTTTTTT. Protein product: CASSEGGSGRAGTGELFF.

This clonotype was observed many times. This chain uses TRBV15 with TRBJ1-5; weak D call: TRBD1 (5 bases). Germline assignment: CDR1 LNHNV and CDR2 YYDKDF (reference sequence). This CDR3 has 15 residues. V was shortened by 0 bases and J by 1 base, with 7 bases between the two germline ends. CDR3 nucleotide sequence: TGTGCCACCAGCAGAGATCGGGGCAGCAATCAGCCCCAGCATTTT. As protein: CATSRDRGSNQPQHF.

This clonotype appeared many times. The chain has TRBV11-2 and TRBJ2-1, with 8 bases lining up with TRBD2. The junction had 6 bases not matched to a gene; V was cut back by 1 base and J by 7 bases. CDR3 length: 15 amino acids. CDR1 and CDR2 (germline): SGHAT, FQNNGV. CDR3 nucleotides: TGTGCCAGCAGCTTAGCGGGAGGGCCTAGGAATGAGCAGTTCTTC. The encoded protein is CASSLAGGPRNEQFF.

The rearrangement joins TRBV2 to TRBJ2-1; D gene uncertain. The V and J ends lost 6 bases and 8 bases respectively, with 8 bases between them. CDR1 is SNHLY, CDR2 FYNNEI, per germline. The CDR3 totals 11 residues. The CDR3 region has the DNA TGTGCCAGCAGCGTAAGGTATGAGCAGTTCTTC. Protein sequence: CASSVRYEQFF.

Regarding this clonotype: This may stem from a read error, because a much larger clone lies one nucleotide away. The CDR3 region is CASSPGVVEHNEQFF. The CDR3 nucleotides read TGTGCCAGCAGCCCCGGGGTAGTGGAGCACAATGAGCAGTTCTTC. J is TRBJ2-1 and V is TRBV7-2; possible D gene TRBD2, 5 bases. The CDR3 is 15 residues long. Germline V gene data show CDR1 as SGHTA and CDR2 as FQGNSA. V was clipped by 5 bases and J by 5 bases, with 16 bases between them.

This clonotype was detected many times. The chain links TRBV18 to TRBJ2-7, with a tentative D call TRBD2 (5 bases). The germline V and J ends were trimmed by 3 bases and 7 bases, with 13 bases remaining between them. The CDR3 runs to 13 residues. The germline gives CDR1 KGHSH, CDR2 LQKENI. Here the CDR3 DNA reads TGTGCCAGCTCACCGGACTCTCGTCGAGAGCAGTACTTC. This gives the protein CASSPDSRREQYF. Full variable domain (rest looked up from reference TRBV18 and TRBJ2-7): NAGVMQNPRHLVRRRGQEARLRCSPMKGHSHVYWYRQLPEEGLKFMVYLQKENIIDESGMPKERFSAEFPKEGPSILRIQQVVRGDSAAYFCASSPDSRREQYFGPGTRLTVT.

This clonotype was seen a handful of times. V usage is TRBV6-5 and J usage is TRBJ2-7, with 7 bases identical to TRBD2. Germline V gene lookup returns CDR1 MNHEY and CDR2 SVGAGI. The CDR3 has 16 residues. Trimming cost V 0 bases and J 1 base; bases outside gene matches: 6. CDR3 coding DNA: TGTGCCAGCAGTTACTCGGCGGCTAGCGGTTCCTACGAGCAGTACTTC. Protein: CASSYSAASGSYEQYF.

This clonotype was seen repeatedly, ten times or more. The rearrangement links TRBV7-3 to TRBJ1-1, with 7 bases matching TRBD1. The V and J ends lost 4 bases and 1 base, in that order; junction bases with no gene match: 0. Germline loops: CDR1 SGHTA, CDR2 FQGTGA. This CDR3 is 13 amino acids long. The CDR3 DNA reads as TGTGCCAGCAGCTGGACAGGGAACACTGAAGCTTTCTTT. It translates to CASSWTGNTEAFF.

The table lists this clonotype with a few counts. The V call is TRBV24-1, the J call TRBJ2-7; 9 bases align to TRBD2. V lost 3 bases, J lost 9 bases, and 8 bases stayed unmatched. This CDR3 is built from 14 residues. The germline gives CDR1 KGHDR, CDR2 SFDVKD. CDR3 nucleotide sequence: TGTGCCACCAGTGATCCCTTAGCGGGAGTTGGGCAGTACTTC. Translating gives CATSDPLAGVGQYF.

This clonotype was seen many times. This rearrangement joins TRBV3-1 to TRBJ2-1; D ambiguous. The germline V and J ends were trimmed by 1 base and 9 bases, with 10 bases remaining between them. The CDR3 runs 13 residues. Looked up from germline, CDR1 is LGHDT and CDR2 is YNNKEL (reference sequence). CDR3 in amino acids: CASSQVHASEQFF. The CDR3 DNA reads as TGTGCCAGCAGCCAAGTCCATGCGAGTGAGCAGTTCTTC.

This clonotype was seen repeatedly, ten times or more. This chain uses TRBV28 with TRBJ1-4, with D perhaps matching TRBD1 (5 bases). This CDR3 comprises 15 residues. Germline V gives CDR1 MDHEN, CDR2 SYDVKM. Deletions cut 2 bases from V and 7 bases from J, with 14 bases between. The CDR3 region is CASSLGQPHGEKLFF. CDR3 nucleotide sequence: TGTGCCAGCAGTTTAGGACAACCTCATGGTGAAAAACTGTTTTTT.

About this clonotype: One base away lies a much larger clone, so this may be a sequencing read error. The CDR3 bases are TGTGCCAGCCCACCACGCGGACAGGGAGGGACTGAAGCTTTCTTT. It specifies CASPPRGQGGTEAFF. The chain is built from TRBV18 and TRBJ1-1; 8 bases line up with TRBD1. Germline assignment: CDR1 KGHSH and CDR2 LQKENI. The CDR3 totals 15 residues.

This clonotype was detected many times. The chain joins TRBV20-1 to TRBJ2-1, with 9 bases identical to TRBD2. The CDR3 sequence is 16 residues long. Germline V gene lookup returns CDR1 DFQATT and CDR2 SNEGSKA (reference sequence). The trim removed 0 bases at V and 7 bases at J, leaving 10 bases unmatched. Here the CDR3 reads CSARDLRSGSLNEQFF. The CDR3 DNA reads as TGCAGTGCTAGAGATCTTCGTAGCGGGAGTTTAAATGAGCAGTTCTTC.

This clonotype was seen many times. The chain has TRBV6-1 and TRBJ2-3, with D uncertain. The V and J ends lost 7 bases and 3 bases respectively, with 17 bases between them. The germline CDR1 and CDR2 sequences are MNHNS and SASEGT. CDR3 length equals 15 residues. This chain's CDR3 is CASTSLPGITDTQYF. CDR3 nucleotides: TGTGCCAGCACCTCCCTGCCAGGAATAACAGATACGCAGTATTTT.

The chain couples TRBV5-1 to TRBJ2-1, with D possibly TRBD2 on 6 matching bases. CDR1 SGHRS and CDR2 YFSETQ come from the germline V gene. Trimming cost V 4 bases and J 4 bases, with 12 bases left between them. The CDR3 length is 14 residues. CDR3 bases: TGCGCCAGCAGCCCGGGAGCGGGTTACAATGAGCAGTTCTTC. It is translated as CASSPGAGYNEQFF.